A selection of T cell receptor beta chains follows, all from one sample in a study of blood T cell repertoires in COVID-19. Generated by immunoSEQ multiplex PCR, the TCRdb table keeps only in-frame clones and is missing some. This sample has more than 60,000 clones; 90% occur once, and the top ten carry 5% to 6.5%. What was sequenced was peripheral blood. Receptors originate from a man aged 50-59 years with acute or convalescent COVID-19. Both conserved end residues are trimmed from each CDR3.

j_call v_call cdr3_aa
TRBJ2-1 TRBV4-1 ASSPPSGNEQF
TRBJ1-2 TRBV6-1 ASSGQGRNYGYT
TRBJ2-1 TRBV4-3 ASSQDTKRASSYNEQF
TRBJ2-3 TRBV4-3 ASSLVATGGRTDTQY
TRBJ1-1 TRBV6-5 ASSYSHSSNTEAF
TRBJ2-1 TRBV24-1 ATSDSGLAGGLRSYNEQF
TRBJ1-1 TRBV10-1 ASRQGLNTEAF
TRBJ1-4 TRBV4-3 ASSKNPRDRGRLNEKLF
TRBJ2-2 TRBV7-9 ASRTDRDTGELF
TRBJ2-2 TRBV6-4 ASSEGVSTGELF
TRBJ1-5 TRBV7-9 ASTPTGSSNQPQH
TRBJ2-7 TRBV14 ASRQTGTYEQY
TRBJ2-3 TRBV6-1 ASSVSGTGPTDTQY
TRBJ2-2 TRBV2 ASSGISGRRASGELF
TRBJ2-1 TRBV18 ASSRSLNSEQF
TRBJ2-1 TRBV4-2 ASSQERQGTYNEQF
TRBJ1-5 TRBV7-8 ASSPGRRSLGNQPQH
TRBJ1-2 TRBV2 ASSARLGANYGYT
TRBJ2-7 TRBV6-5 ASRRIGSYEQY
TRBJ1-1 TRBV3-1/TRBV3-2 ASSQDLSRVTEAF
TRBJ2-3 TRBV5-5 ASSMHRGVASDTQY
TRBJ1-1 TRBV19 ASAAGGPNTEAF
TRBJ2-5 TRBV10-1 ASSVSGTETQY
TRBJ2-1 TRBV7-8 ASSPSSSGRANEQF